Following are 14 T cell receptor beta chains from one sample sequenced in a study of T cell responses to AZD1222 COVID-19 vaccine. Assay: immunoSEQ multiplex PCR; the TCRdb copy retains only in-frame clones and omits some. The sample shows under 300,000 clones, more than 80% of them seen only once. Sequenced material: peripheral blood, taken on day 0 of AZD1222 vaccination. These receptors came from an adult in good health.

V and J are TRBV10-3 and TRBJ2-5; D perhaps matches TRBD2 (6 bases). Germline V lookup: CDR1 ENHRY, CDR2 SYGVKD. Trimming removed 4 bases at V and 5 bases at J, with 23 bases between. CDR3 size: 17 residues. The CDR3 loop reads CAISAIRDPGGMETQYF. CDR3 nucleotide sequence: TGTGCCATCAGTGCTATCCGGGACCCCGGGGGAATGGAGACCCAGTACTTC.

In its sample, this clone was seen once. The chain is built from TRBV29-1 and TRBJ2-7; the D gene is possibly TRBD1 (6 bases). This CDR3 is built from 12 residues. Deletions cut 8 bases from V and 5 bases from J, with 16 bases between. From germline, CDR1 is SQVTM and CDR2 ANQGSEA. The CDR3 sequence is CSIRGRGNEQYF. Here the CDR3 DNA reads TGCAGCATCAGGGGCAGGGGTAACGAGCAGTACTTC.

CDR3 sequence (DNA): TGTGCCAGTAGTATCACCGGGACACCTAACTATGGCTACACCTTC. Translating gives CASSITGTPNYGYTF. The chain uses TRBV19 and TRBJ1-2; possible D gene TRBD1, 6 bases. V shed 3 bases and J shed 0 bases, with 11 bases lying between them. The CDR3 is 15 amino acids. Germline V gene lookup returns CDR1 LNHDA and CDR2 SQIVND (reference sequence). Looking up the rest from reference TRBV19 and TRBJ1-2 gives the full variable domain: DGGITQSPKYLFRKEGQNVTLSCEQNLNHDAMYWYRQDPGQGLRLIYYSQIVNDFQKGDIAEGYSVSREKKESFPLTVTSAQKNPTAFYLCASSITGTPNYGYTFGSGTRLTVV.

The chain links TRBV6-5 to TRBJ2-7; D is unresolved. Germline CDR1 is MNHEY and CDR2 is SVGAGI. V lost 6 bases to trimming and J lost 7 bases, with 10 bases between them. The CDR3 sequence is 11 residues long. CDR3 in DNA: TGTGCCAGCAGCCTCGGCGGTGAGCAGTACTTC. This encodes CASSLGGEQYF.

V and J are TRBV10-3 and TRBJ1-6; 8 bases are shared with TRBD1. The junction had 12 bases not matched to a gene; V was cut back by 4 bases and J by 10 bases. In germline, CDR1 is ENHRY, CDR2 SYGVKD. This CDR3 comprises 16 residues. In nucleotides, the CDR3 is TGTGCCATCAGTGCGCTGGCGGGACAGGTAGGATCACCCCTCCACTTT. Translated, it gives CAISALAGQVGSPLHF.

This clone appeared a single time. The V call is TRBV7-9, the J call TRBJ2-3, with TRBD1 matching 8 bases. Germline CDR1 SEHNR, CDR2 FQNEAQ (reference sequence). V dropped 6 bases and J dropped 3; count of bases not matched to a gene: 11. The CDR3 length is 16 residues. The CDR3 region is CASSLWAGGRTDTQYF. The CDR3 bases are TGTGCCAGCAGTTTGTGGGCAGGGGGCAGGACAGATACGCAGTATTTT.

The J gene is TRBJ1-6, the V gene TRBV27; TRBD1 aligns across 8 bases. The CDR3 has 14 residues. V trimming: 6 bases; J trimming: 9 bases; junction bases outside the gene matches: 7. The germline gives CDR1 MNHEY, CDR2 SMNVEV (reference sequence). The CDR3 DNA sequence: TGTGCCAGCAGCCGGGGACAGGTAACTTCACCCCTCCACTTT. Translation: CASSRGQVTSPLHF.

This chain links TRBV12-3 or TRBV12-4 with TRBJ1-2; D gene unclear. The length of the CDR3 is 11 residues. Trimming removed 3 bases at V and 2 bases at J, with 1 base between. CDR3 nucleotide sequence: TGTGCCAGCAGTTTCAACTATGGCTACACCTTC. Translating it yields CASSFNYGYTF.

V is TRBV7-3 and J is TRBJ1-6, with D perhaps matching TRBD1 (6 bases). CDR3 length equals 14 residues. CDR1 SGHTA and CDR2 FQGTGA come from the germline V gene. Trimming pared 5 bases from V and 2 bases from J, leaving 7 bases between. CDR3 in amino acids: CASSTGTYNSPLHF. The CDR3 DNA is TGTGCCAGCAGCACAGGGACCTATAATTCACCCCTCCACTTT.

This sequence joins TRBV19 and TRBJ2-1, with a tentative D call TRBD2 (5 bases). This CDR3 spans 13 amino acids. Germline CDR1 and CDR2: LNHDA and SQIVND (reference sequence). The V and J ends lost 3 bases and 7 bases respectively, with 10 bases between them. The CDR3 loop is CASSMVGGNEQFF. DNA of the CDR3: TGTGCCAGTAGTATGGTCGGCGGGAATGAGCAGTTCTTC.

The chain is built from TRBV7-6 and TRBJ2-3; D gene ambiguous. The V gene lost 5 bases and the J gene lost 6 bases, with 3 bases spanning the gap. Per germline, CDR1 SGHVS and CDR2 FNYEAQ. CDR3 length equals 10 residues. Written as DNA, the CDR3 is TGTGCCAGCAGCGGCGATACGCAGTATTTT. Protein product: CASSGDTQYF.

The chain employs TRBV6-1 and TRBJ1-2; D is perhaps TRBD1 (6 bases). Germline V gives CDR1 MNHNS, CDR2 SASEGT. This CDR3 contains 13 residues. Trimming shortened V by 3 bases and J by 12 bases, and 17 bases separated the two germline ends. CDR3 loop: CASSDAGTPFNTF. DNA for the CDR3: TGTGCCAGCAGTGACGCCGGGACACCCTTTAACACCTTC.

This clone came up a few times. This chain connects TRBV2 to TRBJ2-1; D ambiguous. Trimming removed 6 bases from V and 0 bases from J, with 12 bases in between. In germline, CDR1 is SNHLY, CDR2 FYNNEI. This CDR3 comprises 15 residues. The CDR3 sequence: CASSLKRGSYNEQFF. DNA of the CDR3: TGTGCCAGCAGCCTAAAGCGTGGCTCCTACAATGAGCAGTTCTTC.

CDR3 coding DNA: TGTGCCAGCAGTTCTAATTCACCCCTCCACTTT. This codes for CASSSNSPLHF. V usage is TRBV28 and J usage is TRBJ1-6; no clear D. CDR3 length: 11 residues. CDR1 and CDR2 from the germline V gene are MDHEN and SYDVKM. Deletions cut 4 bases from V and 6 bases from J, with 1 base between.